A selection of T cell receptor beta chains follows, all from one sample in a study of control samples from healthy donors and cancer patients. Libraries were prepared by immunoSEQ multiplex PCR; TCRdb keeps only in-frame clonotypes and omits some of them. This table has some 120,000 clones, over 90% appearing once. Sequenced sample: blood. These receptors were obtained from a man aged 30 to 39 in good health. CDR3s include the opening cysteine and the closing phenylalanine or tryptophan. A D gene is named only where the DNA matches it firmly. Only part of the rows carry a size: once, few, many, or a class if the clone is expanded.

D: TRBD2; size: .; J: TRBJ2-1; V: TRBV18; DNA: TGTGCCAGCTCACCCCTAAACATCCCGGCCGGGACTAGCGGGGGCGGTACCTCCTACAATGAGCAGTTCTTC; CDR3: CASSPLNIPAGTSGGGTSYNEQFF
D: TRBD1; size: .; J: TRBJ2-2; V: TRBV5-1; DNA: TGCGCCAGCAGTTCCCAGGGGGATGGCGGGGAGCTGTTTTTT; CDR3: CASSSQGDGGELFF
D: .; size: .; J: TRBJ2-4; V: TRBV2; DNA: TGTGCCAGCAGTGTAATACGGTCAGGGTTAGCCAAAAACATTCAGTACTTC; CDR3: CASSVIRSGLAKNIQYF
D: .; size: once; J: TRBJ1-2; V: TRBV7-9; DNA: TGTGCCAGCAGCTCACCATCCAGGGGCCCGACGCCAACTGCTGGCTACACCTTC; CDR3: CASSSPSRGPTPTAGYTF
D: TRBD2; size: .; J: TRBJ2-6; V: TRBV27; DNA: TGTGCCAGCAGTCCCCGGACTCCGGGACTACGATTCTCTGGGGCCAACGTCCTGACTTTC; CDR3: CASSPRTPGLRFSGANVLTF
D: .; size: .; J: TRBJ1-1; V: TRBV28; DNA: TGTGCCAGCAGCGCGGAGGGCATGAACACTGAAGCTTTCTTT; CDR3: CASSAEGMNTEAFF
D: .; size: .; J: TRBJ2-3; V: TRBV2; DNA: TGTGCCAGCACTGGTCCGCAGTATTTT; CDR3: CASTGPQYF
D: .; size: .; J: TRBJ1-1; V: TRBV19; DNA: TGTGCCAGTAGTATAGCCGAATACACTGAAGCTTTCTTT; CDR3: CASSIAEYTEAFF
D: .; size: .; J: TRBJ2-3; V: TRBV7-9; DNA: TGTGCCAGCAGCTTTGGCACAGATACGCAGTATTTT; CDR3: CASSFGTDTQYF
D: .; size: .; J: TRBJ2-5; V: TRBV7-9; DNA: TGTGCCAGCAGCTTTTGGGGGGTCTCGGAGACCCAGTACTTC; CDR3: CASSFWGVSETQYF
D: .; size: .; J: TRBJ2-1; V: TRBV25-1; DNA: TGTGCCAGCAGTGTAGCGTCTGGGGTGTACAATGAGCAGTTCTTC; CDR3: CASSVASGVYNEQFF
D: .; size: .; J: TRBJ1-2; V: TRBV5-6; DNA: TGTGCCAGCAGCTTAGGTCGGGGGATAGGTGGCTACACCTTC; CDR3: CASSLGRGIGGYTF
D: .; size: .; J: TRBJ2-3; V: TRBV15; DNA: TGTGCCACCAGGGACCGAGGTTGGGATACGCAGTATTTT; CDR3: CATRDRGWDTQYF
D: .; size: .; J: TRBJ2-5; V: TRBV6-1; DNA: TGTGCCAGCAGTGAATGGTTGGGGGAGACCCAGTACTTC; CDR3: CASSEWLGETQYF
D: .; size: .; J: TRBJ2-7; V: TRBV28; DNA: TGTGCCAGCAGTTCCTCTGGGGGGCGCCCCTACGAGCAGTACTTC; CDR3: CASSSSGGRPYEQYF
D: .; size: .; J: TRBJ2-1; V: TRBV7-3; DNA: TGTGCCAGCAGCTTAGGGGCCAGCTCCTACAATGAGCAGTTCTTC; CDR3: CASSLGASSYNEQFF
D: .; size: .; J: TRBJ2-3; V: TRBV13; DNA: TGTGCCAGCAGCTTAAGTCCGAGCAGCACAGATACGCAGTATTTT; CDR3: CASSLSPSSTDTQYF
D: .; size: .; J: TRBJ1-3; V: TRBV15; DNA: TGTGCCACCAGCAGAGATCTCAGAGGGGAGCCTGGAAACACCATATATTTT; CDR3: CATSRDLRGEPGNTIYF
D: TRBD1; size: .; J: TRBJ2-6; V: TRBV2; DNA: TGTGCCACAGGACAGGGGGCGGCGGGGGCCAACGTCCTGACTTTC; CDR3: CATGQGAAGANVLTF
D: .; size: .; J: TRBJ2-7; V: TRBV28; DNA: TGTGCCAGCAGCCCAACCCGGACGGTATCCTCCTACGAGCAGTACTTC; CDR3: CASSPTRTVSSYEQYF
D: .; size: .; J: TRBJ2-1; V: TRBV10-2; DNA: TGCGCCAGCAGTGATAAACGGATATCCTACAATGAGCAGTTCTTC; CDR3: CASSDKRISYNEQFF
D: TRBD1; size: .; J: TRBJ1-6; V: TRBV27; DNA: TGTGCCAGCAGTACGATATCCGGGACAGGGTTTTCACCCCTCCACTTT; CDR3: CASSTISGTGFSPLHF
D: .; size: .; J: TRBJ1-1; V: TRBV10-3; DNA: TGTGCCATCAGACAGGGTAACACTGAAGCTTTCTTT; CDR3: CAIRQGNTEAFF
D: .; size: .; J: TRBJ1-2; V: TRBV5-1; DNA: TGCGCCAGCAGCTTGGCCCAAGGCCCCTTAAACTATGGCTACACCTTC; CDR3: CASSLAQGPLNYGYTF
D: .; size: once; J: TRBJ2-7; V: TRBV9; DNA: TGTGCCAGCAGCGTAGCAGGCAGAGACTACGAGCAGTACTTC; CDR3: CASSVAGRDYEQYF
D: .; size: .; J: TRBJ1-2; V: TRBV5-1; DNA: TGCGCCAGCAGCTTGGACCGGGGCCTTGGCTACACCTTC; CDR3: CASSLDRGLGYTF
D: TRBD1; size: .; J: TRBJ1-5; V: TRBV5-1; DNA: TGCGCCAGCAGCCCGACAGGGGACAATCAGCCCCAGCATTTT; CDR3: CASSPTGDNQPQHF
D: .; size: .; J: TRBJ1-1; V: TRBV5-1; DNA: TGCGCCAGCAGCTTGAACACGAAGGCTGAAGCTTTCTTT; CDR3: CASSLNTKAEAFF
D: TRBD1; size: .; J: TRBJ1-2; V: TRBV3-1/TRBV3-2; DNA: TGTGCCAGCAGCCAAGATCTAACAGGGGTAATTGGCTACACCTTC; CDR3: CASSQDLTGVIGYTF
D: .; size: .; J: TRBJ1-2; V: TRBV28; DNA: TGTGCCAGCCTTTCCCCGGGGTCAGCTAACTATGGCTACACCTTC; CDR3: CASLSPGSANYGYTF
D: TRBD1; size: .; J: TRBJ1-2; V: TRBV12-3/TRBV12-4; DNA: TGTGCCAGCAGCCGCGGACAGGATTATGGCTACACCTTC; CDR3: CASSRGQDYGYTF
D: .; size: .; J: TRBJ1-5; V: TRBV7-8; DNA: TGTGCCAGCAGCTCCCGCCCGGGGGGCGAGAGCAATCAGCCCCAGCATTTT; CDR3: CASSSRPGGESNQPQHF
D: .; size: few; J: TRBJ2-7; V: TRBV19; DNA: TGTGCCAGTCAAATTAGTGGGGAGGTGAGGGAGCAGTACTTC; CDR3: CASQISGEVREQYF
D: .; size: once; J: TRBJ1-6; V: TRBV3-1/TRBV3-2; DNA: TGTGCCAGCAGCCAAGAGGCCAGAAATTCACCCCTCCACTTT; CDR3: CASSQEARNSPLHF
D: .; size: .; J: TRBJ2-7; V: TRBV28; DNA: TGTGCCAGCAGTTTAGTAAGGGCGGGCGAGCAGTACTTC; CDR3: CASSLVRAGEQYF
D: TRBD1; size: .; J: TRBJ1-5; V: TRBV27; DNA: TGTGCCAGCCGCCCGACAGGGGCTGGCAATCAGCCCCAGCATTTT; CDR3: CASRPTGAGNQPQHF
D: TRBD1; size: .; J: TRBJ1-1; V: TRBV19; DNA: TGTGCCAGTAGGACAGGGCCGAACACTGAAGCTTTCTTT; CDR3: CASRTGPNTEAFF
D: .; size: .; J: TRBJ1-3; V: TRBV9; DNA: TGTGCCAGCAGCGGCTCAGGAAGCTCTGGAAACACCATATATTTT; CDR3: CASSGSGSSGNTIYF
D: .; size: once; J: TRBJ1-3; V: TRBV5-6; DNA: TGTGCCAGCAGCTTGGCCATATTTGGAAACACCATATATTTT; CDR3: CASSLAIFGNTIYF
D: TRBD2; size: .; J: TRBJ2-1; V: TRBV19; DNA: TGTGCCAGTAGTATGATTATAACTAGCGGGGGGAGGGAGCAGTTCTTC; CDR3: CASSMIITSGGREQFF
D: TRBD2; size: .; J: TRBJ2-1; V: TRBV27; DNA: TGTGCCAGCAGCCCACGGGGGACTAGCAGGTACAATGAGCAGTTCTTC; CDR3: CASSPRGTSRYNEQFF
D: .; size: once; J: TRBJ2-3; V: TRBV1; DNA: TGCACCAGCAGCCAGGGGGCAGATACGCAGTATTTT; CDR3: CTSSQGADTQYF
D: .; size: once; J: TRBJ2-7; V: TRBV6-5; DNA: TGTGCCAGCAGCCTGGGCGGAACCTACGAGCAGTACTTC; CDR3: CASSLGGTYEQYF
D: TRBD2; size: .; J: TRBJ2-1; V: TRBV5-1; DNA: TGCGCCAGCACCCTAGCGGGGACCTCCTACAATGAGCAGTTCTTC; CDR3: CASTLAGTSYNEQFF
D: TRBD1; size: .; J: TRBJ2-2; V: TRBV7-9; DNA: TGTGCCAGCAGCCCTAAAGGACAGGGGGTGAACACCGGGGAGCTGTTTTTT; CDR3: CASSPKGQGVNTGELFF
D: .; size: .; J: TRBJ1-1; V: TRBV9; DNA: TGTGCCAGCAGCGTCGGGGTGTCTAAGAACACTGAAGCTTTCTTT; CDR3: CASSVGVSKNTEAFF
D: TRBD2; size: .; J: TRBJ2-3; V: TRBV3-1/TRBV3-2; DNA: TGTGCCAGCAGCCAGGGCGGGGGGTTCACAGATACGCAGTATTTT; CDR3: CASSQGGGFTDTQYF
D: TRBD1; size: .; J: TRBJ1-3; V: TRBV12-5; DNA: TGTGCTAGTGGTACAGGGACAGGGGGCACCTTATCATCTGGAAACACCATATATTTT; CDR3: CASGTGTGGTLSSGNTIYF
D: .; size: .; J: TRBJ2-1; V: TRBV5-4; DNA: TGTGCCACCGCGGGGACTGGCGCCTTCTACAATGAGCAGTTCTTC; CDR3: CATAGTGAFYNEQFF
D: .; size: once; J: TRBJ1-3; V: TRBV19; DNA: TGTGCCAGTAGTATCTTACCGGGACTTACCTCTGGAAACACCATATATTTT; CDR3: CASSILPGLTSGNTIYF
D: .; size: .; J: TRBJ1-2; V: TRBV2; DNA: TGTGCCAGCAGAGTTCCGGGACCCCCCGCAGGCTACACCTTC; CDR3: CASRVPGPPAGYTF
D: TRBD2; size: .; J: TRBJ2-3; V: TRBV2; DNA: TGTGCCAGCAAGACGTTAGCGGGGGGTAAAATTCGCACAGATACGCAGTATTTT; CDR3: CASKTLAGGKIRTDTQYF
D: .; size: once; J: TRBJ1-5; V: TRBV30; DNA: TGTGCCTGGAGTGTGGGGGGGAATCAGCCCCAGCATTTT; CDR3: CAWSVGGNQPQHF
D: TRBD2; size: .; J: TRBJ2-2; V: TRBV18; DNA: TGTGCCAGCTCACCTCGACTAGCATGGACCGGGGAGCTGTTTTTT; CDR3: CASSPRLAWTGELFF
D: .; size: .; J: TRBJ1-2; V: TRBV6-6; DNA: TGTGCCAGCACGGAGGGAGCTAACTATGGCTACACCTTC; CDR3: CASTEGANYGYTF
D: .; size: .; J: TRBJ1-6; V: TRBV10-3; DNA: TGTGCCATCAACACAGGGAAAGATTCACCCCTCCACTTT; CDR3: CAINTGKDSPLHF
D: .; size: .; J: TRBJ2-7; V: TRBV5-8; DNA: TGTGCCAGCAGCTCAGACAGTTGGGAGCAGTACTTC; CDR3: CASSSDSWEQYF
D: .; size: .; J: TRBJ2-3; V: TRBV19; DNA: TGTGCCAGTAGTATTTGGAGGGTTTCCAACGCGGATACGCAGTATTTT; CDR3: CASSIWRVSNADTQYF
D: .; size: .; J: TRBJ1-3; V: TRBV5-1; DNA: TGCGCCAGCAGCTTGATAGCACAGGGTTCTGGAAACACCATATATTTT; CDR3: CASSLIAQGSGNTIYF